These 28 T cell receptor beta chains were all obtained from the same sample, sequenced in a study of beta chain features in type 1 diabetes. cDNA synthesis used the whole RNA isolate, giving expressed TCRB sequences. Repertoires were generated with immunoSEQ multiplex PCR, while TCRdb's copy carries only in-frame clones and drops some. The sample includes about 900,000 clones, 17% of them seen just once. Source material: naive CD4+ T cells from blood. The source of these receptors is a woman aged 18-29 years in good health.

The J gene is TRBJ2-1, the V gene TRBV11-2; weak D call: TRBD2 (5 bases). CDR1 and CDR2 from the germline V gene are SGHAT and FQNNGV. The V and J ends lost 5 bases and 0 bases respectively, with 14 bases between them. This CDR3 is 16 amino acids long. CDR3 loop: CASSPGEGSSYNEQFF. In DNA, the CDR3 is TGTGCCAGCAGCCCGGGTGAGGGAAGCTCCTACAATGAGCAGTTCTTC.

The CDR3, as DNA: TGTGCCAGCAGTTTAACAGGGAGGAACGAGCAGTACTTC. This gives the protein CASSLTGRNEQYF. This chain joins TRBV28 and TRBJ2-7, with D perhaps TRBD1 or TRBD2 (6 bases each). Germline lookup yields CDR1 MDHEN and CDR2 SYDVKM. The CDR3 contains 13 residues. V lost 2 bases, J lost 5 bases, and 10 bases lay in between.

V gene TRBV18 combines with J gene TRBJ2-3, with D perhaps assigned TRBD1 or TRBD2 (5 bases each). The CDR3 is 14 residues long. V was cut by 4 bases and J by 5 bases, with 13 bases left in between. Germline assignment: CDR1 KGHSH and CDR2 LQKENI. The CDR3 coding sequence is TGTGCCAGCTCACTCCCAGGGACCGGAGATACGCAGTATTTT. The encoded protein is CASSLPGTGDTQYF.

The chain joins TRBV5-1 to TRBJ2-1; D is undetermined. There are 16 residues in the CDR3. Between the trimmed V and J ends, which lost 0 bases and 6 bases, there was a span of 16 bases. Germline values: CDR1 SGHRS, CDR2 YFSETQ. CDR3 nucleotide sequence: TGCGCCAGCAGCTTGGGAGGAACTGGGCGGCCCAATGAGCAGTTCTTC. Residues: CASSLGGTGRPNEQFF.

V and J are TRBV6-6 and TRBJ1-3, with D hard to call. Germline V gene data show CDR1 as MNHNY and CDR2 as SVGAGI (reference sequence). The V gene lost 5 bases and the J gene lost 4 bases, with 6 bases spanning the gap. The CDR3 spans 12 residues. For the CDR3, the DNA is TGTGCCAGCAGTGAGGGAGGAAACACCATATATTTT. This translates into CASSEGGNTIYF.

This clone came up a few times. The chain joins TRBV10-3 to TRBJ2-5, with 12 bases aligning to TRBD2. CDR1 is ENHRY and CDR2 is SYGVKD in the germline V gene. V shed 3 bases, J shed 5 bases, and the junction held 4 bases outside the gene matches. The CDR3 loop spans 15 amino acids. CDR3 protein: CAISDSTSGSETQYF. CDR3 sequence (DNA): TGTGCCATCAGTGATTCGACTAGCGGGAGTGAGACCCAGTACTTC.

This clone showed up just a few times. This chain links TRBV18 with TRBJ1-1; D is possibly TRBD1 (6 bases). V shed 3 bases and J shed 4 bases, with 24 bases lying between them. In germline, CDR1 is KGHSH, CDR2 LQKENI. This CDR3 is built from 18 residues. This chain's CDR3 is CASSPMPGGPSRVTEAFF. Written as DNA, the CDR3 is TGTGCCAGCTCACCCATGCCGGGGGGCCCGTCTCGGGTCACTGAAGCTTTCTTT. Looking up the rest from reference TRBV18 and TRBJ1-1 gives the full variable domain: NAGVMQNPRHLVRRRGQEARLRCSPMKGHSHVYWYRQLPEEGLKFMVYLQKENIIDESGMPKERFSAEFPKEGPSILRIQQVVRGDSAAYFCASSPMPGGPSRVTEAFFGQGTRLTVV.

The chain recombines TRBV20-1 with TRBJ2-7; D is undetermined. Germline values: CDR1 DFQATT, CDR2 SNEGSKA (reference sequence). This CDR3 has 11 amino acids. Deletions cut 3 bases from V and 5 bases from J, with 8 bases between. DNA of the CDR3: TGCAGTGCTAGTCCCGGGCACGAGCAGTACTTC. Encoded protein: CSASPGHEQYF.

The genes are TRBV7-2 and TRBJ2-5, with a tentative D call TRBD2 (5 bases). The CDR3 loop spans 15 amino acids. Germline V CDR1 and CDR2: SGHTA, FQGNSA. Trimming shortened V by 5 bases and J by 0 bases, and 13 bases separated the two germline ends. The CDR3 reads CASSPSSPYQETQYF. The CDR3 DNA reads TGTGCCAGCAGCCCTAGCTCCCCTTACCAAGAGACCCAGTACTTC. The entire variable domain, with the rest obtained from reference TRBV7-2 and TRBJ2-5, is as follows: GAGVSQSPSNKVTEKGKDVELRCDPISGHTALYWYRQSLGQGLEFLIYFQGNSAPDKSGLPSDRFSAERTGGSVSTLTIQRTQQEDSAVYLCASSPSSPYQETQYFGPGTRLLVL.

The J gene is TRBJ1-2, the V gene TRBV7-9; TRBD1 agrees at 8 bases. V trimming: 3 bases; J trimming: 5 bases; junction bases outside the gene matches: 11. Germline lookup yields CDR1 SEHNR and CDR2 FQNEAQ (reference sequence). This CDR3 comprises 16 residues. This chain's CDR3 is CASSFGQGIGFYGYTF. The CDR3 DNA is TGTGCCAGCAGCTTCGGACAGGGCATAGGATTTTATGGCTACACCTTC.

The J gene is TRBJ2-7, the V gene TRBV18; possibly TRBD2 for D (6 bases). This CDR3 region has 15 residues. Trimming took off 3 bases at V and 6 bases at J, with 18 bases between the two ends. The germline CDR1 and CDR2 sequences are KGHSH and LQKENI. The CDR3 DNA sequence: TGTGCCAGCTCACCCAGGACGGGAGAGGGCAGCGAGCAGTACTTC. As protein: CASSPRTGEGSEQYF.

This clone was seen a handful of times. V is TRBV7-9 and J is TRBJ2-2, with 7 bases identical to TRBD1. Germline V CDR1 and CDR2: SEHNR, FQNEAQ (reference sequence). V lost 3 bases and J lost 6; bases outside the gene matches: 1. The CDR3 has 13 amino acids. Here the CDR3 reads CASSLRGPGELFF. In DNA form, the CDR3 reads TGTGCCAGCAGCTTGAGGGGGCCCGGGGAGCTGTTTTTT. The full variable domain, in which reference TRBV7-9 and TRBJ2-2 provide the parts outside the CDR3, is DTGVSQNPRHKITKRGQNVTFRCDPISEHNRLYWYRQTLGQGPEFLTYFQNEAQLEKSRLLSDRFSAERPKGSFSTLEIQRTEQGDSAMYLCASSLRGPGELFFGEGSRLTVL.

This clone is a singleton in its sample. The chain couples TRBV6-5 to TRBJ2-2; D may be TRBD2 (6 bases). The CDR3 contains 16 residues. Germline-derived CDR1 and CDR2 are MNHEY and SVGAGI. V was cut by 2 bases and J by 1 base, with 11 bases left in between. The CDR3 loop reads CASSYVGGRNTGELFF. The CDR3, as DNA: TGTGCCAGCAGTTACGTGGGAGGCCGGAACACCGGGGAGCTGTTTTTT.

This chain uses TRBV6-1 with TRBJ2-3; TRBD2 aligns across 9 bases. The V segment lost 5 bases and the J segment 4 bases; nucleotides outside the gene matches: 7. The CDR3 runs 15 residues. Germline values: CDR1 MNHNS, CDR2 SASEGT. The CDR3 is CASSKIAGVSDTQYF. DNA for the CDR3: TGTGCCAGCAGTAAAATAGCGGGAGTATCAGATACGCAGTATTTT.

This chain uses TRBV27 with TRBJ1-1; D is possibly TRBD1 (5 bases). The CDR3 contains 14 residues. Per germline, CDR1 MNHEY and CDR2 SMNVEV (reference sequence). V gave up 4 bases and J gave up 1 base, with 10 bases separating them. The CDR3 DNA reads TGTGCCAGCAGTTCCTCAAGGGGGAACACTGAAGCTTTCTTT. Protein: CASSSSRGNTEAFF.

This chain joins TRBV29-1 and TRBJ2-3; D is undetermined. V lost 5 bases, J lost 2 bases, and 14 bases lay in between. Germline V gene data show CDR1 as SQVTM and CDR2 as ANQGSEA. The CDR3 consists of 14 residues. Here the CDR3 DNA reads TGCAGCGTTTTGGGGTTTGTGGACACAGATACGCAGTATTTT. Translation gives CSVLGFVDTDTQYF.

The chain carries TRBV6-5 and TRBJ2-2; D may be TRBD2 (6 bases). Trimming took off 6 bases at V and 7 bases at J, with 9 bases between the two ends. CDR3 length equals 12 residues. CDR1 and CDR2 (germline): MNHEY, SVGAGI. The chain's CDR3 is CASRLAGGELFF. Written as DNA, the CDR3 is TGTGCCAGCAGACTAGCTGGCGGGGAGCTGTTTTTT.

This clone was recorded a few times. The gene calls are TRBV5-4 and TRBJ1-2, with TRBD1 identical over 9 bases. The CDR3 covers 16 residues. J was trimmed by 2 bases and V by 3 bases; bases with no gene match: 8. Germline CDR1 and CDR2: SGHNT and YYREEE (reference sequence). The CDR3 coding sequence is TGTGCCAGCAGCTCGGGACAGGGATTGGGGAACTATGGCTACACCTTC. It is translated as CASSSGQGLGNYGYTF.

The V and J genes are TRBV10-3 and TRBJ2-3; D is perhaps TRBD2 (5 bases). This CDR3 has 12 residues. Germline V CDR1 and CDR2: ENHRY, SYGVKD. V dropped 11 bases and J dropped 2 bases, with 11 bases sitting between them. The chain's CDR3 is CASGLSTDTQYF. CDR3 bases: TGTGCCTCCGGACTTTCCACAGATACGCAGTATTTT.

The V call is TRBV6-5, the J call TRBJ1-1; 7 bases agree with TRBD1. Per germline, CDR1 MNHEY and CDR2 SVGAGI. The CDR3 extends over 15 amino acids. Germline trimming cut 1 base from V and 2 bases from J; bases unmatched to any gene: 4. DNA of the CDR3: TGTGCCAGCAGTTACTACAGGGGTCTTAACACTGAAGCTTTCTTT. Its protein is CASSYYRGLNTEAFF.

The J gene is TRBJ1-1, the V gene TRBV14; D is unresolved. CDR1 is SGHDN and CDR2 is FVKESK in the germline V gene. Trimming shortened V by 3 bases and J by 8 bases, and 1 base separated the two germline ends. There are 9 residues in the CDR3. CDR3 sequence: CASSHEAFF. In nucleotides, the CDR3 is TGTGCCAGCAGCCACGAAGCTTTCTTT.

V gene TRBV4-2 combines with J gene TRBJ2-2; 14 bases align to TRBD2. CDR3 length: 20 residues. V lost 7 bases, J lost 5 bases, and 18 bases stayed unmatched. Germline V lookup: CDR1 LGHNA, CDR2 YNFKEQ. CDR3 in DNA: TGTGCCAGCAATCAGGTAGAAGGACTAGCGGGAGGAGGACGGACCGGGGAGCTGTTTTTT. Translated: CASNQVEGLAGGGRTGELFF.

This clone occurred a few times. The chain is built from TRBV7-2 and TRBJ1-2; D remains ambiguous. The CDR3 is made up of 13 amino acids. The V gene's germline CDR1 is SGHTA and CDR2 FQGNSA. Trimming left V 3 bases short and J 6 bases short, with 11 bases between. The CDR3 DNA reads TGTGCCAGCAGCTTGTCCCTTGGGGATGGCTACACCTTC. Translated: CASSLSLGDGYTF.

The chain carries TRBV7-3 and TRBJ2-2; D may correspond to TRBD1 or TRBD2 (6 bases each). The CDR3 loop spans 15 amino acids. Germline V lookup: CDR1 SGHTA, CDR2 FQGTGA. V was clipped by 8 bases and J by 0 bases, with 13 bases between them. CDR3 DNA: TGTGCCAGCTCCAAGGGGGGAACGAACACCGGGGAGCTGTTTTTT. This gives the protein CASSKGGTNTGELFF.

This chain connects TRBV2 to TRBJ2-5, with D perhaps matching TRBD2 (5 bases). V lost 5 bases and J 3 bases, leaving 16 bases between the germline ends. The CDR3 contains 15 residues. The germline gives CDR1 SNHLY, CDR2 FYNNEI. The CDR3 sequence: CASSTRNGGKETQYF. The CDR3 nucleotides are TGTGCCAGCAGTACCCGGAACGGAGGAAAAGAGACCCAGTACTTC.

The table lists this clone with a few counts. CDR3 coding DNA: TGTGCCAGCAGTTTGACCGGTACGCAGTATTTT. This gives the protein CASSLTGTQYF. V gene TRBV28 combines with J gene TRBJ2-3, with no clear D. This CDR3 is 11 amino acids long. V was shortened by 3 bases and J by 8 bases, with 6 bases between the two germline ends. The germline gives CDR1 MDHEN, CDR2 SYDVKM.

CDR3 residues: CASSYTQFEQFF. The CDR3 DNA is TGTGCCAGCAGTTACACCCAGTTTGAGCAGTTCTTC. The chain employs TRBV6-6 and TRBJ2-1; D unresolved. The CDR3 covers 12 residues. With 2 bases removed from V and 9 bases from J, the gap between germline ends came to 8 bases. CDR1 MNHNY and CDR2 SVGAGI come from the germline V gene (reference sequence).

The chain links TRBV7-9 to TRBJ2-2; D is uncertain. From germline, CDR1 is SEHNR and CDR2 FQNEAQ (reference sequence). Between the trimmed V and J ends, which lost 5 bases and 5 bases, there was a span of 12 bases. The CDR3 has 14 residues. The CDR3 loop is CASSPFASTGELFF. The CDR3 bases are TGTGCCAGCAGCCCCTTCGCAAGTACCGGGGAGCTGTTTTTT.